These T cell receptor beta chains were read from a single sample in a study of T-cell reconstitution after alpha-beta-depleted transplantation in children. A single record per CDR3 protein comes from TCRdb applying MiXCR to the PCR reads. Among approximately 270,000 distinct CDR3 sequences listed, roughly 9.5% were seen once. Sequences were derived from PBMCs from the stem cell graft donor, sampled from the stem cell graft. These receptors were obtained from a human donor who donated a stem cell graft to a child with SCID. Both conserved end residues are part of each CDR3. The order of the fields is J gene, clone size, V gene, D gene, CDR3 DNA, CDR3 protein. A D gene is named only where the DNA matches it firmly. Expanded clones get a size class; other rows say once, few or many, or leave the size out.

TRBJ2-6 many TRBV6-5 - TGTGCCGCAGGATTGGGGGCCTCTGGGGCCAACGTCCTGACTTTC CAAGLGASGANVLTF
TRBJ2-1 many TRBV12-3/TRBV12-4 - TGTGCCAGCGGATACGACATCCAGAAGGAGCAGTTCTTC CASGYDIQKEQFF
TRBJ2-2 - TRBV2 - TGTGCCAGCAGTACCCTGGGCCCCGGGGAGCTGTTTTTT CASSTLGPGELFF
TRBJ1-4 many TRBV9 - TGTGCCAGCAGCGAGTTGGCCGCTGAGGGGAAACTGTTTTTT CASSELAAEGKLFF
TRBJ2-3 - TRBV5-1 - TGCGCCAGCAGCTTGGCCGATAAGCGGGGCACAGATACGCAGTATTTT CASSLADKRGTDTQYF
TRBJ2-3 few TRBV19 - TGTGCCAGTAGTATAGTTGGAGGCCGGCCGGATTTT CASSIVGGRPDF
TRBJ2-7 - TRBV5-1 - TGCGCCAGCAGCTTGAACAGGGAATACGAGCAGTACTTC CASSLNREYEQYF
TRBJ1-3 few TRBV25-1 TRBD1 TGTGCCAGCGGCCCCGGGACAGCTGGAAACACCATATATTTT CASGPGTAGNTIYF
TRBJ2-7 few TRBV3-1 TRBD1 TGTGCCAGCAGCCAAGATGGAGAGGCAGGGGGCCACGAGCAGTACTTC CASSQDGEAGGHEQYF
TRBJ2-3 many TRBV9 TRBD2 TGTGCCAGCAGCGTAGTTACTAGCGGGGGGACAACAGATACGCAGTATTTT CASSVVTSGGTTDTQYF
TRBJ1-2 - TRBV2 TRBD1 TGTGCCAGCAGCCGGACAGGGACCCCATTTAACTATGGCTACACCTTC CASSRTGTPFNYGYTF
TRBJ1-2 - TRBV20-1 TRBD1 TGCAGTGCTAATCTGGACAGGGACCTGGCAGGCTACACCTTC CSANLDRDLAGYTF
TRBJ2-1 many TRBV10-3 - TGTGCCATCAGTGAGTCGACTCGGATAGGAGGAGAGCAGTTCTTC CAISESTRIGGEQFF
TRBJ2-7 - TRBV3-1 TRBD1 TGTGCCAGCAGCCAAGATTACAGGGGCTACGAGCAGTACTTC CASSQDYRGYEQYF
TRBJ1-2 many TRBV9 TRBD1 TGTGCCAGCAGCGCACCAACGAAGGGGGCAGGGAAGTACTATGGCTACACCTTC CASSAPTKGAGKYYGYTF
TRBJ1-3 many TRBV5-1 - TGCGCCAGCAGCTTGGAACGGGCGGAAGGAAACACCATATATTTT CASSLERAEGNTIYF
TRBJ1-3 many TRBV10-3 - TGTGCCACCGAATCCTCTTTCTCTGGAAACACCATATATTTT CATESSFSGNTIYF
TRBJ1-2 few TRBV12-3/TRBV12-4 - TGTGCCAGCAGCCCTGAAGCGGGAGTTTATGGCTACACCTTC CASSPEAGVYGYTF
TRBJ1-5 - TRBV6-5 - TGTGCCAGCAGTTACGGACGGAGCCCTTTGGCCCAGCATTTT CASSYGRSPLAQHF
TRBJ2-3 few TRBV20-1 - TGCAGTGCTAGACGGGACGGGGGCACAGATACGCAGTATTTT CSARRDGGTDTQYF
TRBJ2-1 few TRBV11-2 TRBD2 TGTGCCAGCAGCTTGGGTACTAGCGGGGGGACCTACAATGAGCAGTTCTTC CASSLGTSGGTYNEQFF